The 5 T cell receptor beta chains below come from one sample, sequenced in a study of cytomegalovirus exposure and HLA in healthy donors. PCR involved 60 Vbeta and 13 Jbeta primers. Data came from immunoSEQ multiplex PCR; TCRdb stores just in-frame clones and leaves some out. Of 180,000 or so clones listed, approximately 83% are singletons. Sequencing used PBMCs. These receptors were collected from a man between 18 and 35 years old in good health and CMV-seropositive.

V is TRBV11-1 and J is TRBJ1-2; D ambiguous. Germline V lookup: CDR1 SGHAT, CDR2 FQDESV (reference sequence). The CDR3 is made up of 13 amino acids. The V and J ends lost 1 base and 1 base respectively, with 4 bases between them. The CDR3 coding sequence is TGTGCCAGCAGCTTAGACAATAACTATGGCTACACCTTC. It codes for CASSLDNNYGYTF. Full variable domain (remainder filled in from reference TRBV11-1 and TRBJ1-2): EAEVAQSPRYKITEKSQAVAFWCDPISGHATLYWYRQILGQGPELLVQFQDESVVDDSQLPKDRFSAERLKGVDSTLKIQPAELGDSAMYLCASSLDNNYGYTFGSGTRLTVV.

The chain couples TRBV19 to TRBJ1-1; D is uncertain. V shed 6 bases and J shed 4 bases, with 21 bases lying between them. From germline, CDR1 is LNHDA and CDR2 SQIVND (reference sequence). The CDR3 has 16 residues. Written as DNA, the CDR3 is TGTGCCAGTAGGCTCCATCGGTCCCGACTGGGCACTGAAGCTTTCTTT. It yields the protein CASRLHRSRLGTEAFF.

In its sample, this clone was seen a few times. V gene TRBV5-4 combines with J gene TRBJ1-1; weak D call: TRBD1 (5 bases). The CDR3 extends over 14 amino acids. V shed 3 bases and J shed 5 bases, with 14 bases lying between them. Germline V gene data show CDR1 as SGHNT and CDR2 as YYREEE (reference sequence). The CDR3 spells CASSWGRVLTEAFF. In DNA, the CDR3 is TGTGCCAGCAGCTGGGGCAGGGTATTAACTGAAGCTTTCTTT.

This rearrangement joins TRBV6-1 to TRBJ1-5, with D unresolved. CDR1 and CDR2 (germline): MNHNS, SASEGT. This CDR3 has 14 amino acids. V shed 8 bases and J shed 6 bases, with 17 bases lying between them. The CDR3 loop is CASARSPGGQPQHF. CDR3 bases: TGTGCCAGCGCAAGATCTCCTGGAGGTCAGCCCCAGCATTTT.

The J gene is TRBJ1-1, the V gene TRBV9; 9 nucleotides agree with TRBD1. V was pared by 0 bases and J by 4 bases, with 4 bases of the junction left unmatched. This CDR3 has 15 residues. CDR1 is SGDLS and CDR2 is YYNGEE in the germline V gene. CDR3 region: CASSVDRGLITEAFF. In nucleotides, the CDR3 is TGTGCCAGCAGCGTAGACAGGGGGCTTATCACTGAAGCTTTCTTT.